The 9 T cell receptor beta chains below were found in one sample sequenced in a study of neoadjuvant anti-PD-1 for oral cavity cancer. The protocol was immunoSEQ multiplex PCR, while the TCRdb copy is restricted to in-frame clones and leaves out a portion. The data hold 72,000 or so clones, with more than 70% observed a single time. The specimen was PBMCs, collected before nivolumab (anti-PD-1) treatment. The receptors here all came from a person aged 35 to 85 with oral cavity squamous cell carcinoma.

J is TRBJ1-2 and V is TRBV27; 7 bases align to TRBD1. J lost 4 bases, V lost 4 bases, and 0 bases had no gene match. The CDR3 contains 12 residues. Germline values: CDR1 MNHEY, CDR2 SMNVEV (reference sequence). The CDR3 loop is CASSSGGYGYTF. The CDR3 bases are TGTGCCAGCAGTTCAGGGGGCTATGGCTACACCTTC.

V and J are TRBV18 and TRBJ1-1; TRBD1 aligns across 8 bases. The CDR3 covers 14 residues. Looked up from germline, CDR1 is KGHSH and CDR2 is LQKENI. The ends lost 1 base at V and 7 bases at J; junction bases unmatched: 5. The CDR3 region is CASSPRDRSLEAFF. CDR3 nucleotide sequence: TGTGCCAGCTCACCACGGGACAGGTCGCTTGAAGCTTTCTTT.

V is TRBV13 and J is TRBJ1-6; maybe TRBD1 (5 bases). Germline V gene lookup returns CDR1 PRHDT and CDR2 FYEKMQ (reference sequence). The CDR3 contains 16 residues. The V end was cut by 2 bases, the J end by 4 bases, with 12 bases between. CDR3 DNA: TGTGCCAGCAGCTTATCAGGGAGCCTTTATAATTCACCCCTCCACTTT. This gives the protein CASSLSGSLYNSPLHF.

This rearrangement joins TRBV2 to TRBJ1-5; 7 positions match TRBD1. The CDR3 loop spans 14 amino acids. With 4 bases clipped from V and 0 bases from J, the junction kept 0 bases outside the gene matches. The V gene's germline CDR1 is SNHLY and CDR2 FYNNEI. The CDR3 DNA sequence: TGTGCCAGCAGTGGGGACAGTAGCAATCAGCCCCAGCATTTT. This translates into CASSGDSSNQPQHF.

This clone was detected once. The rearrangement links TRBV27 to TRBJ2-1; the D is unclear. The length of the CDR3 is 13 residues. CDR1 MNHEY and CDR2 SMNVEV come from the germline V gene (reference sequence). The V and J ends lost 2 bases and 4 bases respectively, with 6 bases between them. The CDR3 protein is CASSLNRYNEQFF. The CDR3 nucleotides read TGTGCCAGCAGTTTAAACAGATACAATGAGCAGTTCTTC.

This rearrangement joins TRBV6-5 to TRBJ1-1; D ambiguous. The CDR3 is 15 residues long. The V and J ends lost 5 bases and 0 bases respectively, with 13 bases between them. Germline-derived CDR1 and CDR2 are MNHEY and SVGAGI. CDR3 sequence reads: CASSPYPYMNTEAFF. The CDR3 coding sequence is TGTGCCAGCAGTCCTTACCCCTACATGAACACTGAAGCTTTCTTT.

The chain recombines TRBV10-3 with TRBJ1-1; D perhaps matches TRBD1 (6 bases). Germline CDR1 is ENHRY and CDR2 is SYGVKD. This CDR3 comprises 13 residues. Between the trimmed V and J ends, which lost 7 bases and 5 bases, there was a span of 14 bases. CDR3 in amino acids: CAITKKGGTEAFF. The CDR3 nucleotides read TGTGCCATCACTAAAAAGGGGGGAACTGAAGCTTTCTTT.

J is TRBJ2-2 and V is TRBV5-1; possibly TRBD1 for D (6 bases). Trimming stripped 3 bases from V and 6 bases from J, with 15 bases between. There are 15 residues in the CDR3. The germline V gene encodes CDR1 SGHRS and CDR2 YFSETQ. CDR3 in DNA: TGCGCCAGCAGCTCTACAGGGTTGGTATCCGGGGAGCTGTTTTTT. Encoded protein: CASSSTGLVSGELFF.

The rearrangement links TRBV9 to TRBJ2-6; TRBD1 aligns across 12 bases. Germline trimming cut 7 bases from V and 3 bases from J; bases unmatched to any gene: 5. The CDR3 has 16 residues. Germline V gene sequence: CDR1 SGDLS, CDR2 YYNGEE. The CDR3 DNA is TGTGCCAGCGCCGGGACAGGGGGCTTTGGGGCCAACGTCCTGACTTTC. This gives the protein CASAGTGGFGANVLTF.